This TCR beta chain was sequenced during a study of blood T cells in healthy people across ages (dated by TCRdb to the mid-2010s). As for the study more broadly: Template switching captured roughly one uniquely barcoded TCR beta cDNA molecule per two T cells in model experiments. To avoid experimental bias, donors of different ages were spread randomly across the sequencing lanes. To track age-related changes in TCR beta repertoire diversity, the study relied on deep sequencing normalized with unique cDNA molecular identifiers. The donors were split into four age groups: young (average about 16 years), middle-aged (about 40), aged (roughly 68) and long-lived (approximately 80). Two additional independent replicas of 1 million unique cDNA reads from the same blood draw were analyzed for two donors (one aged 18 to 30 and one aged 80 or older). Summary of the overall study and its limitations: Observed TCR beta diversity per million T cells fell roughly linearly with age, and a significant reduction was already apparent by age roughly 40. Estimates of total diversity from one million sequenced T cells were regarded as lower bounds and underestimates. Because donor CMV infection status was unknown, age-related changes in expanded clonotypes were potentially confounded. There was a strong correlation between observed TCR beta diversity and the percentage of naive T cells measured by flow cytometry. Bulk unsorted PBMC profiling prevented conclusive comparison of naive and antigen-experienced compartments. Compared with the aged group, the long-lived group had more naive CD4+ T cells, fewer expanded clones and increased TCR diversity, a pattern suggesting age selection.

There are 11 amino acids in the CDR3, from cysteine to phenylalanine inclusive. Only CDR3 DNA remains: 33 bases, in frame from the first base. V and J are truncated by 3 bases and 5 bases respectively, leaving an intervening sequence of 7 bases. According to the germline V gene, CDR1 reads SQVTM and CDR2 reads ANQGSEA. The donors were roughly 38 Caucasian individuals from Russia, aged roughly 6 to 100 years, who were systemically healthy. Roughly 9 milliliters of peripheral blood were drawn from each donor into EDTA-treated Vacutainer tubes. Ficoll-Paque density-gradient centrifugation was used to isolate PBMCs, with at least 6.5 million per sample. Total RNA, at least 6 micrograms per sample, was extracted from PBMCs with Trizol reagent. For every donor, an aliquot of PBMCs went through flow cytometry to measure the percentages of naive CD45RAhigh/CD27high T cells. This clonotype was seen more than once but under ten times. There is no known antigen for this receptor. A single base separates this from a much larger clone, so it may be a read error.

The library was prepared using 5' RACE. Sequenced on an Illumina HiSeq 2500. A second PCR of roughly 7 to 11 cycles was performed with a sample-barcoded 5' primer and a J-beta primer mix. Each TCR beta cDNA molecule received a unique molecular identifier from a template-switch 5' adaptor carrying 12 random nucleotides. Each sample yielded at least 2.5 million CDR3-containing paired-end reads. First-strand cDNA synthesis was performed from all RNA using the Mint cDNA synthesis kit, with priming by a TRBC-specific oligonucleotide. Following uracil-DNA glycosylase treatment, all cDNA underwent a first 18-cycle PCR with the universal primers M1SS and BC2_uni_R. The source study handled its data this way. Normalization of each sample was performed by random selection of 1 million high-quality reads, each carrying a distinct molecular identifier. Reads sharing molecular identifiers were discarded rather than binned into consensus sequences. MiTCR, set to a Q25 quality threshold and the strictest error-elimination algorithm, was used for CDR3 identification, clonotype clustering and error correction. Lower-bound total TCR beta diversity was estimated with a nonparametric unseen species model using Euler transformation. The public sequencing data were trimmed at Q25 with fastp and processed into clonotypes with MiXCR by TCRdb, which kept only in-frame beta chains. All rows with the same CDR3 protein become a single entry with the most common DNA and genes. The authors' filters were not applied to this entry. The sample profile shows hundreds of thousands of distinct CDR3 sequences; approximately 21% of them were found once. Roughly 3.6% of the sample belongs to the ten largest clones.

The clonotype originates from a man between 65 and 85 years old in good health. The rearrangement joined TRBV29-1 to TRBJ2-5; the best D guess is TRBD1, with 5 bases matching. The sample comprised blood. Here the CDR3 is given as CSVDRVETQYF. The sequenced DNA: TGCAGCGTTGACAGGGTTGAGACCCAGTACTTC. Beyond the CDR3, the reference TRBV29-1 and TRBJ2-5 genes provide the residues; the full variable domain reads: SAVISQKPSRDICQRGTSLTIQCQVDSQVTMMFWYRQQPGQSLTLIATANQGSEATYESGFVIDKFPISRPNLTFSTLTVSNMSPEDSSIYLCSVDRVETQYFGPGTRLLVL.